The table lists the clone carrying this T cell receptor (beta chain) with many counts. Its antigen is not identified. Using constant-segment primers, 5'RACE produced TCR alpha and TCR beta cDNA libraries carrying sample barcodes and UMIs. TCRdb fed the 5' RACE reads into MiXCR, producing one record per CDR3 protein. The sample shows 100,000 to 150,000 distinct CDR3 sequences, less than 6.5% of them seen only once. V was cut by 4 bases and J by 8 bases, with 17 bases left in between. CDR3 length equals 15 residues. Germline V gene sequence: CDR1 KGHDR, CDR2 SFDVKD. This sample is drawn from a study of T-cell memory formation after mild COVID-19. Study-wide results and limits: Whether day 37 second-wave clones are SARS-CoV-2-specific was not confirmed. Day 15 to 85 contracting clones showed balanced CD4/CD8; day 15 to 37 expanders favored CD4+. Detection of some responders pre-infection suggested pre-existing cross-reactive memory T cells participated.

Specimen: PBMCs or a T cell subset sorted from them (not recorded which). The clonotype was recovered from an adult woman who had mild COVID-19 (a few samples of this study predate the infection). Cell type and time point are not known. The chain carries TRBV24-1 and TRBJ2-1; D is perhaps TRBD1 (7 bases). The CDR3 nucleotides are TGTGCCACCAGTGACCTCCAGACAGGGAGGCATGAGCAGTTCTTC. Translated, it gives CATSDLQTGRHEQFF.